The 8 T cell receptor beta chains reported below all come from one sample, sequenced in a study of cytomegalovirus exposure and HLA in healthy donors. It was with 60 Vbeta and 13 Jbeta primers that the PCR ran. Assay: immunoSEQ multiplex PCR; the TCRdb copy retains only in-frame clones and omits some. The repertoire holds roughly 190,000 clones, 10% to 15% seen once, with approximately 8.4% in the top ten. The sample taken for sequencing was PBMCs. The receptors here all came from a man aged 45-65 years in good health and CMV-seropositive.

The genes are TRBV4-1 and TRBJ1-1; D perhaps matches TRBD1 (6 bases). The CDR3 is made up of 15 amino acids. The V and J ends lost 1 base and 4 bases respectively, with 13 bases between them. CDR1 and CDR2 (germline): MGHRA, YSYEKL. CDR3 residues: CASSQVQGGGTEAFF. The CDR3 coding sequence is TGCGCCAGCAGCCAAGTCCAGGGAGGGGGCACTGAAGCTTTCTTT.

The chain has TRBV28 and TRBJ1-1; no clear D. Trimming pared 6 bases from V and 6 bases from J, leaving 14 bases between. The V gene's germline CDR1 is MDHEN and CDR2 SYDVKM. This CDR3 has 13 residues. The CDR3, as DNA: TGTGCCAGCAGCGTGGCCGGGGAACCTGAAGCTTTCTTT. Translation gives CASSVAGEPEAFF.

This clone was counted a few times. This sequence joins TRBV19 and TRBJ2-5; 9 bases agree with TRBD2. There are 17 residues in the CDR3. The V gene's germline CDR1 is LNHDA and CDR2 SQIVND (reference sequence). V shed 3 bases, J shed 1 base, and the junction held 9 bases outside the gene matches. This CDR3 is CASSIVGAGGPQETQYF. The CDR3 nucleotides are TGTGCCAGTAGTATTGTGGGAGCGGGGGGCCCCCAAGAGACCCAGTACTTC.

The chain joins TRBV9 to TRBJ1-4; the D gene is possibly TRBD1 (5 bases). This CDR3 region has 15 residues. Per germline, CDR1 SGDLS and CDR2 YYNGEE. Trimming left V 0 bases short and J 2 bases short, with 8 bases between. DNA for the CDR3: TGTGCCAGCAGCGTAGGTGGGGCGACTAATGAAAAACTGTTTTTT. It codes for CASSVGGATNEKLFF.

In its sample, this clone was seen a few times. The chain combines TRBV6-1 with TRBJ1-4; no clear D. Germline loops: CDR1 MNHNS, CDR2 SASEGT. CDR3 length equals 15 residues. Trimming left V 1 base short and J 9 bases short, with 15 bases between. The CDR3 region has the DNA TGTGCCAGCAGTGAAGTGCACGAGGTGCGGCAAAAACTGTTTTTT. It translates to CASSEVHEVRQKLFF.

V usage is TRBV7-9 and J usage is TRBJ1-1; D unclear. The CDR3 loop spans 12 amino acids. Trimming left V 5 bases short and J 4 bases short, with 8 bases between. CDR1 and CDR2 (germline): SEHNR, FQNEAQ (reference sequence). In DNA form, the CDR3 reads TGTGCCAGCAGCCGCTTGGCCACTGAAGCTTTCTTT. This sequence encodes CASSRLATEAFF.

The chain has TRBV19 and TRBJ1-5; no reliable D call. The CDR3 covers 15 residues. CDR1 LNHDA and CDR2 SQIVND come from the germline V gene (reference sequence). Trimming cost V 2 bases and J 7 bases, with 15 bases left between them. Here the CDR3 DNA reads TGTGCCAGTAGTATAAGTTCGGGAATTGGGCAGCCCCAGCATTTT. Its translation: CASSISSGIGQPQHF. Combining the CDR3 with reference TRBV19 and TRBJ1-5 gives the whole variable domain DGGITQSPKYLFRKEGQNVTLSCEQNLNHDAMYWYRQDPGQGLRLIYYSQIVNDFQKGDIAEGYSVSREKKESFPLTVTSAQKNPTAFYLCASSISSGIGQPQHFGDGTRLSIL.

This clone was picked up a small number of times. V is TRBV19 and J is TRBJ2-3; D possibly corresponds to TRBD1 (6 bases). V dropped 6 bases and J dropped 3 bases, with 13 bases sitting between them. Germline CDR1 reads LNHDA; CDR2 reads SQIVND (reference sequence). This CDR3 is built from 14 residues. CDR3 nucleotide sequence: TGTGCCAGTAGGTTAACAGGGACAACAGATACGCAGTATTTT. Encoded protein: CASRLTGTTDTQYF.